Below, 23 T cell receptor beta chains from the same sample are listed, as sequenced in a study of T-cell reconstitution after alpha-beta-depleted transplantation in children. For TCRbeta, the library was prepared with unique molecular identifiers. TCRdb re-called the PCR reads through MiXCR, storing one row per CDR3 protein. The sample holds fewer than 350,000 distinct CDR3 sequences; 11% are singletons and the top ten take 20% to 25%. Specimen: peripheral blood, collected 180 days after TCRalphabeta/CD19-depleted stem cell transplant. Receptors originate from a male patient between 2 and 10 years old who had a stem cell transplant for chronic granulomatous disease, so the T cells may come from the graft donor.

This clonotype was detected many times. The chain links TRBV15 to TRBJ2-7, with D possibly TRBD1 on 6 matching bases. This CDR3 region has 15 residues. Trimming removed 3 bases at V and 3 bases at J, with 15 bases between. CDR1 and CDR2 from the germline V gene are LNHNV and YYDKDF (reference sequence). Here the CDR3 reads CATSRTTGGIYEQYF. The CDR3 nucleotides are TGTGCCACCAGCAGGACGACAGGTGGGATCTACGAGCAGTACTTC. Based on the CDR3 plus reference TRBV15 and TRBJ2-7, the full variable domain is DAMVIQNPRYQVTQFGKPVTLSCSQTLNHNVMYWYQQKSSQAPKLLFHYYDKDFNNEADTPDNFQSRRPNTSFCFLDIRSPGLGDTAMYLCATSRTTGGIYEQYFGPGTRLTVT.

The sample holds many counts of this clonotype. This chain links TRBV15 with TRBJ2-1; D gene uncertain. Germline loops: CDR1 LNHNV, CDR2 YYDKDF (reference sequence). Trimming stripped 6 bases from V and 0 bases from J, with 12 bases between. The CDR3 has 15 amino acids. CDR3 sequence: CATSPSGVSYNEQFF. DNA for the CDR3: TGTGCCACCAGTCCGAGTGGGGTCTCCTACAATGAGCAGTTCTTC.

This clonotype came up many times. The V and J genes are TRBV29-1 and TRBJ1-2; possibly TRBD1 for D (6 bases). CDR3 size: 12 residues. In germline, CDR1 is SQVTM, CDR2 ANQGSEA. Deletions cut 6 bases from V and 3 bases from J, with 11 bases between. The CDR3 DNA sequence: TGCAGCGTCGCAGGGACATACTATGGCTACACCTTC. It encodes CSVAGTYYGYTF.

This clonotype was observed a single time. The chain links TRBV6-1 to TRBJ1-5, with TRBD1 as a possible D gene (5 bases). CDR1 and CDR2 from the germline V gene are MNHNS and SASEGT. The CDR3 is 14 residues long. The V and J ends lost 5 bases and 7 bases respectively, with 15 bases between them. CDR3 amino acids: CASSPTKGLQPQHF. The DNA for the CDR3 is TGTGCCAGCAGTCCCACCAAGGGGTTGCAGCCCCAGCATTTT.

There are many counts of this clonotype. The chain employs TRBV11-1 and TRBJ1-1; no clear D gene. V was cut by 3 bases and J by 2 bases, with 7 bases left in between. The length of the CDR3 is 13 residues. The germline CDR1 and CDR2 sequences are SGHAT and FQDESV (reference sequence). Here the CDR3 reads CASSFHSNTEAFF. Written as DNA, the CDR3 is TGTGCCAGCAGCTTTCACAGCAACACTGAAGCTTTCTTT.

This clonotype was observed at least ten times. The chain recombines TRBV13 with TRBJ1-2; D may be TRBD1 (6 bases). Germline V lookup: CDR1 PRHDT, CDR2 FYEKMQ (reference sequence). The V and J ends lost 5 bases and 0 bases respectively, with 16 bases between them. The CDR3 is 16 residues long. The CDR3 protein is CASSPRDRTPNYGYTF. CDR3 in DNA: TGTGCCAGCAGCCCGCGAGACAGGACCCCTAACTATGGCTACACCTTC.

This clonotype was seen many times. The chain uses TRBV20-1 and TRBJ2-1; 11 nucleotides line up with TRBD2. V shed 1 base, J shed 4 bases, and the junction held 6 bases outside the gene matches. The CDR3 has 16 residues. In germline, CDR1 is DFQATT, CDR2 SNEGSKA (reference sequence). The CDR3 loop reads CSARVRLAGPYNEQFF. DNA of the CDR3: TGCAGTGCTAGAGTCCGACTAGCGGGGCCTTACAATGAGCAGTTCTTC.

This clonotype was counted ten times or more. V usage is TRBV7-6 and J usage is TRBJ2-3; TRBD2 aligns across 10 bases. In germline, CDR1 is SGHVS, CDR2 FNYEAQ. The CDR3 is 14 amino acids. V was pared by 4 bases and J by 6 bases, with 4 bases of the junction left unmatched. This CDR3 reads CASSWGLASDTQYF. CDR3 nucleotides: TGTGCCAGCAGCTGGGGACTAGCGTCGGATACGCAGTATTTT. The whole variable domain, filled in from reference TRBV7-6 and TRBJ2-3, reads GAGVSQSPRYKVTKRGQDVALRCDPISGHVSLYWYRQALGQGPEFLTYFNYEAQQDKSGLPNDRFSAERPEGSISTLTIQRTEQRDSAMYRCASSWGLASDTQYFGPGTRLTVL.

A word on this clonotype: A much larger clone differs by one base, so this may be a read error. The chain recombines TRBV5-5 with TRBJ2-7; D gene unclear. Per germline, CDR1 SGHKS and CDR2 YYEKEE (reference sequence). Trimming cost V 3 bases and J 3 bases, with 7 bases left between them. The CDR3 runs to 12 residues. The DNA of the CDR3 is TGTGCCAGCAGCTGCACAAGCTACGAGCAGTACTTC. Its protein product is CASSCTSYEQYF. The full variable domain, its missing parts supplied by reference TRBV5-5 and TRBJ2-7, is DAGVTQSPTHLIKTRGQQVTLRCSPISGHKSVSWYQQVLGQGPQFIFQYYEKEERGRGNFPDRFSARQFPNYSSELNVNALLLGDSALYLCASSCTSYEQYFGPGTRLTVT.

This clonotype was counted ten times or more. CDR3 sequence reads: CASSSRAPVVQYF. The CDR3 coding sequence is TGTGCCAGCAGCTCCCGGGCCCCGGTGGTGCAGTACTTC. The V and J genes are TRBV5-8 and TRBJ2-7; no clear D gene. This CDR3 is 13 amino acids long. Per the germline V gene, CDR1 is SGHTS and CDR2 is YDEGEE. Trimming pared 3 bases from V and 9 bases from J, leaving 16 bases between.

This clonotype came up once. A much larger clone differs from this one at a single base, so this may be a read error. This is likely a read error, given that the CDR3 carries no conserved phenylalanine or tryptophan at its end. The CDR3, as DNA: TGCAGTGTAACCCCATCCTACGAGCAGTACTCC. As protein: CSVTPSYEQYS. The rearrangement joins TRBV20-1 to TRBJ2-7, with D hard to call. The V end was cut by 7 bases, the J end by 1 base, with 8 bases between. The CDR3 is 11 residues long. The V gene's germline CDR1 is DFQATT and CDR2 SNEGSKA (reference sequence).

This clonotype was recorded many times. The chain couples TRBV28 to TRBJ2-5; 9 positions agree with TRBD1. This CDR3 is 15 amino acids long. The germline V gene encodes CDR1 MDHEN and CDR2 SYDVKM. The V and J ends lost 5 bases and 5 bases, in that order; junction bases with no gene match: 9. CDR3 loop: CASSTAGQGVETQYF. In DNA form, the CDR3 reads TGTGCCAGCAGTACGGCGGGACAGGGTGTGGAGACCCAGTACTTC.

This clonotype was seen a few times. The chain combines TRBV29-1 with TRBJ2-7; perhaps TRBD1 as D (5 bases). Germline V gene data show CDR1 as SQVTM and CDR2 as ANQGSEA. Deletions cut 4 bases from V and 3 bases from J, with 19 bases between. CDR3 length: 15 amino acids. The DNA for the CDR3 is TGCAGCGTTGTCCGCAGGGAACTGGGCTACTACGAGCAGTACTTC. Amino acids: CSVVRRELGYYEQYF.

This clonotype was picked up a small number of times. This chain links TRBV20-1 with TRBJ2-3, with D possibly being TRBD1 (6 bases). This CDR3 has 16 amino acids. Trimming left V 3 bases short and J 0 bases short, with 16 bases between. CDR1 DFQATT and CDR2 SNEGSKA come from the germline V gene (reference sequence). The CDR3 reads CSASVPGHLSTDTQYF. Written as DNA, the CDR3 is TGCAGTGCTAGTGTACCGGGACATCTCAGCACAGATACGCAGTATTTT.

Ten or more counts support this clonotype. The chain recombines TRBV6-1 with TRBJ2-1, with TRBD1 identical over 9 bases. Per the germline V gene, CDR1 is MNHNS and CDR2 is SASEGT. The V and J ends lost 7 bases and 4 bases, in that order; junction bases with no gene match: 5. There are 14 residues in the CDR3. The DNA for the CDR3 is TGTGCCAGCACCGGGACAGGGAGATACAATGAGCAGTTCTTC. As protein: CASTGTGRYNEQFF.

There are many counts of this clonotype. CDR3 amino acids: CATSQTSSYEQYF. The CDR3 DNA reads as TGTGCCACCTCACAGACTAGCTCCTACGAGCAGTACTTC. The rearrangement uses TRBV12-3 or TRBV12-4 and TRBJ2-7, with D possibly being TRBD2 (6 bases). Trimming stripped 10 bases from V and 0 bases from J, with 13 bases between. This CDR3 spans 13 amino acids.

This clonotype turned up a few times. In DNA, the CDR3 is TGTGCCAGCAGTTTTCAGGGCGGTTTTCAGCCCCAGCATTTT. This sequence encodes CASSFQGGFQPQHF. V is TRBV12-3 or TRBV12-4 and J is TRBJ1-5; D is perhaps TRBD1 (5 bases). The CDR3 covers 14 residues. V was shortened by 3 bases and J by 6 bases, with 12 bases between the two germline ends.

This clonotype was found many times. This chain links TRBV7-2 with TRBJ2-1; TRBD1 matches 7 bases. CDR1 is SGHTA, CDR2 FQGNSA, per germline. The CDR3 runs 15 residues. J lost 4 bases, V lost 5 bases, and 8 bases had no gene match. In nucleotides, the CDR3 is TGTGCCAGCAGCAAGCAAGGGGGCGGATACAATGAGCAGTTCTTC. It is translated as CASSKQGGGYNEQFF.

This clonotype came up many times. The chain combines TRBV5-1 with TRBJ2-1; D gene unclear. Germline V gives CDR1 SGHRS, CDR2 YFSETQ. CDR3 length: 11 amino acids. V gave up 2 bases and J gave up 5 bases, with 2 bases separating them. CDR3 sequence reads: CASSFDNEQFF. CDR3 bases: TGCGCCAGCAGCTTTGACAATGAGCAGTTCTTC.

V and J are TRBV12-3 or TRBV12-4 and TRBJ2-7; 14 bases match TRBD2. Trimming cost V 0 bases and J 4 bases; bases outside gene matches: 5. The CDR3 spans 17 residues. The CDR3 loop reads CASSLAGTSGSRYEQYF. CDR3 in DNA: TGTGCCAGCAGTTTAGCCGGGACTAGCGGGAGTAGGTACGAGCAGTACTTC.

This clonotype occurred many times. This rearrangement joins TRBV13 to TRBJ2-3; 7 bases fit TRBD2. V was clipped by 5 bases and J by 4 bases; unmatched bases: 12. CDR1 is PRHDT, CDR2 FYEKMQ, per germline (reference sequence). The CDR3 spans 16 residues. CDR3 protein: CASSTGLAATPDTQYF. CDR3 sequence (DNA): TGTGCCAGCAGCACCGGCCTAGCGGCAACCCCAGATACGCAGTATTTT.

This clonotype appeared many times. The chain joins TRBV6-2 or TRBV6-3 to TRBJ2-5; 7 bases align to TRBD1. The trim removed 0 bases at V and 9 bases at J, leaving 31 bases unmatched. The CDR3 sequence is 22 residues long. Germline V gene data show CDR1 as MNHEY and CDR2 as SVGEGT. The CDR3 DNA follows: TGTGCCAGCAGTTACTCGCGCCTATCGGACGATAAAACAGGGGACGTGAGGTTAGCCCAGTACTTC. Translating gives CASSYSRLSDDKTGDVRLAQYF.

A few counts support this clonotype. CDR3 sequence (DNA): TGTGCCAGCACCGGGACTAGCGGGAGCCGGAGTCAAGAGACCCAGTACTTC. Protein sequence: CASTGTSGSRSQETQYF. The chain carries TRBV6-1 and TRBJ2-5; 14 bases line up with TRBD2. The CDR3 spans 17 residues. Germline CDR1 reads MNHNS; CDR2 reads SASEGT. The junction had 9 bases not matched to a gene; V was cut back by 7 bases and J by 2 bases.